This TCR beta chain appears in the sequencing data of a study of CD8+CD57+ T cells in acquired aplastic anemia. Genomic DNA served as template for TCR beta VDJ and CDR3 profiling. TCRdb redid the calling of the reads with MiXCR, one entry per CDR3 protein. This sample has approximately 200,000 distinct CDR3 sequences, with around 63% found just once. The sample comprised sorted CD4+, CD8+, or CD8+CD57+ T cells (not recorded which) from PBMCs. The clonotype comes from a human donor in good health.

CDR3 in amino acids: CASSLAPDYEQYF. CDR3 in DNA: TGTGCCAGCAGCTTAGCCCCCGACTACGAGCAGTACTTC. The rearrangement joins TRBV7-6 to TRBJ2-7; unclear D gene. The CDR3 consists of 13 residues. Germline CDR1 reads SGHVS; CDR2 reads FNYEAQ. V was pared by 0 bases and J by 3 bases, with 6 bases between.